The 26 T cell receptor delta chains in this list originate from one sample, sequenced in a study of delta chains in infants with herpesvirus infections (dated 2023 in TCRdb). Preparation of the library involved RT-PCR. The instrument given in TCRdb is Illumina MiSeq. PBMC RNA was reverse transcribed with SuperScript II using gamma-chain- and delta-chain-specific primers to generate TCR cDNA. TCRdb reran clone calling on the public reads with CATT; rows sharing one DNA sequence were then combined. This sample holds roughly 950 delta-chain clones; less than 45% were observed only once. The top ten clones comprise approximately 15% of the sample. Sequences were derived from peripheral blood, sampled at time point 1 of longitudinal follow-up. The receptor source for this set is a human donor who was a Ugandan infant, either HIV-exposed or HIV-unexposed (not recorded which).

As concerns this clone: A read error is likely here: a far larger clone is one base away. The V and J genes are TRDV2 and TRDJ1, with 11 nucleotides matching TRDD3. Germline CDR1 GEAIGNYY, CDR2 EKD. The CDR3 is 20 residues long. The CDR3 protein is CARDTLVGGYDPGYSDKLIF. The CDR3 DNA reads TGTGCCCGTGACACCCTTGTTGGGGGATACGACCCCGGGTACAGCGATAAACTCATCTTT.

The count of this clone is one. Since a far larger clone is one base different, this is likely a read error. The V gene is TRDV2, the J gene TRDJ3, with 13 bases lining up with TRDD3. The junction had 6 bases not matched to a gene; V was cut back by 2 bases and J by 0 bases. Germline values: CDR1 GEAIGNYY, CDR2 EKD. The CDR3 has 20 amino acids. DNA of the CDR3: TGTGCCTGTGACAAAGTACTGGGGGATACGCTCTCCTGGGACACCCGACAGATGTTTTTC. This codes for CACDKVLGDTLSWDTRQMFF.

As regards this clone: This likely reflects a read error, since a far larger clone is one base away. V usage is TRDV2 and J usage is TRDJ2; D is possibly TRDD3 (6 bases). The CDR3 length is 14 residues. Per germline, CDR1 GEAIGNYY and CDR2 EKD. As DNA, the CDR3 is TGTGCCTGTGTCACCGGGGGAGTGACAGCACAACTCTTCTTT. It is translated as CACVTGGVTAQLFF.

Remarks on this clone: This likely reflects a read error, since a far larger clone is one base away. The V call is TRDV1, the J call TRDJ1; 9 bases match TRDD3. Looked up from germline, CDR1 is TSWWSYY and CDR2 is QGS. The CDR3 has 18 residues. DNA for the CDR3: TGTGCTCTTGGGGAACTACACGGGGGATACCTGTACACCGATAAACCCATCTTT. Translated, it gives CALGELHGGYLYTDKPIF.

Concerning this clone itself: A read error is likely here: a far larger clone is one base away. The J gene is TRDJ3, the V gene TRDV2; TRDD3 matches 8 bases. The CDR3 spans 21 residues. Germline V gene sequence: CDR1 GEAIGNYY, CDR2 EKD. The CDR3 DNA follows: TGTGCCTGTGACTCCGGTGACTGGGGGTCCCTCCCCTCCTGTGACACCCGACAGATGTTTTTC. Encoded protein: CACDSGDWGSLPSCDTRQMFF.

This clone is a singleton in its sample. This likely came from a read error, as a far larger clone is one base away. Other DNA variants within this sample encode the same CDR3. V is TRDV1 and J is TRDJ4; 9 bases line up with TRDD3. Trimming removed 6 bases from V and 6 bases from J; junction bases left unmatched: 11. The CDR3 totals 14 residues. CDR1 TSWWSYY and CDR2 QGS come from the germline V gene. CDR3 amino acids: CALGEHRGYGTLIF. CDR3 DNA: TGTGCTCTTGGTGAGCACCGGGGATACGGAACCCTGATCTTT.

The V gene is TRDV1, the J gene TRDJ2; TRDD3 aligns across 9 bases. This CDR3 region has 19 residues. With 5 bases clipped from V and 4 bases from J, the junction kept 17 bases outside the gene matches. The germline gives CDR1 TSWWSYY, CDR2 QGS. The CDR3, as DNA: TGTGCTCTTGGGACCCCGTCTCGTTACTGGGGGACCACGACAGCACAACTCTTCTTT. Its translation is CALGTPSRYWGTTTAQLFF.

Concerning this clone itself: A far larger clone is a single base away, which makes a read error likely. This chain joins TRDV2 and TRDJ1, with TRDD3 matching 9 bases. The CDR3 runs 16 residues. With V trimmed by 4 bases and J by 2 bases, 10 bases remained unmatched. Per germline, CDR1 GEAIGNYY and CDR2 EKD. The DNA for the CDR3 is TGTGCCTGTGAGCCGTACTGGGGGAGTCATACCGATAAACTCATCTTT. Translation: CACEPYWGSHTDKLIF.

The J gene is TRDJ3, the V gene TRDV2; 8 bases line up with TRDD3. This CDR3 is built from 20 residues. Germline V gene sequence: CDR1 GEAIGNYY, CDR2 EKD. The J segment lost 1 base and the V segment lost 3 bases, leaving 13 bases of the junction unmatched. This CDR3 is CACDPTTGGSNSWDTRQMFF. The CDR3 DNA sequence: TGTGCCTGTGACCCTACTACTGGGGGCTCCAATTCCTGGGACACCCGACAGATGTTTTTC.

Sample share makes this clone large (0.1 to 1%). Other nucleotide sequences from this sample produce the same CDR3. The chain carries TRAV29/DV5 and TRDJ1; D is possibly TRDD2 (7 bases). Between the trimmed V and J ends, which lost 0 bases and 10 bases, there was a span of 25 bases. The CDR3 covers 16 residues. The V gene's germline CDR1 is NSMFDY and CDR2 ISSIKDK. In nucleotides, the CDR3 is TGTGCAGCAAGCGGGGTTCCTACTTTACTGGGATCCGTACTCATCTTT. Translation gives CAASGVPTLLGSVLIF.

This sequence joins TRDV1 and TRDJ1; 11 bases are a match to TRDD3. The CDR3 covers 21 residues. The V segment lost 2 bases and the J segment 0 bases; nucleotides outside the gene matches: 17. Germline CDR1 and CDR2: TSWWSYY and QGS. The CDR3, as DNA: TGTGCTCTTGGGGAAGGGTGCACCTCTGGGGGATACTACCCGTACACCGATAAACTCATCTTT. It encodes CALGEGCTSGGYYPYTDKLIF.

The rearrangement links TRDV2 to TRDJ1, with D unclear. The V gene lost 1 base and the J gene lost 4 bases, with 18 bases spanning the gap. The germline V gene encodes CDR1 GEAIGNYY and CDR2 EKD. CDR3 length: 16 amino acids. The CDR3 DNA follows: TGTGCCTGTGACACTGCGGGGTTCAGTCCCTGCGATAAACTCATCTTT. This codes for CACDTAGFSPCDKLIF.

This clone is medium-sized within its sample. CDR3 amino acids: CACDVLGDTGSWDTRQMFF. CDR3 nucleotide sequence: TGTGCCTGTGACGTACTGGGGGATACAGGCTCCTGGGACACCCGACAGATGTTTTTC. V usage is TRDV2 and J usage is TRDJ3; 12 bases match TRDD3. This CDR3 has 19 amino acids. V lost 3 bases and J lost 0; bases outside the gene matches: 5. The germline gives CDR1 GEAIGNYY, CDR2 EKD.

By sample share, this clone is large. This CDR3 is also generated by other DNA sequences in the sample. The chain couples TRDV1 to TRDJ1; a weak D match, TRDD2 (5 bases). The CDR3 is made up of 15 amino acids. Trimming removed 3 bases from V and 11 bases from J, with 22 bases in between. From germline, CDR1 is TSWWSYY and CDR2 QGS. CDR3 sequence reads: CALGEPLFPRRSLIF. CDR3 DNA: TGTGCTCTTGGGGAGCCCCTCTTCCCCAGACGATCCCTCATCTTT.

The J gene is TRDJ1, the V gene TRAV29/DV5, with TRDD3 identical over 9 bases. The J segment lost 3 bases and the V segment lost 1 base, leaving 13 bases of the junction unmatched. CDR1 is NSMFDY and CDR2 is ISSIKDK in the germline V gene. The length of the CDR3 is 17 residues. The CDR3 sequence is CAASPELGDREADKLIF. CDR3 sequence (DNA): TGTGCAGCAAGCCCGGAGCTGGGGGATCGGGAAGCCGATAAACTCATCTTT.

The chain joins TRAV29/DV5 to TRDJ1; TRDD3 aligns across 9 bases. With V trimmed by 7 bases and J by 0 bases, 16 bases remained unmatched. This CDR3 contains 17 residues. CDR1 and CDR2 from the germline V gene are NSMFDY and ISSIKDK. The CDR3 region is CATLRIYWGNHTDKLIF. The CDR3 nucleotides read TGTGCAACACTACGGATCTACTGGGGGAACCACACCGATAAACTCATCTTT. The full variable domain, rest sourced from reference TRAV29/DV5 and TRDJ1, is DQQVKQNSPSLSVQEGRISILNCDYTNSMFDYFLWYKKYPAEGPTFLISISSIKDKNEDGRFTVFLNKSAKHLSLHIVPSQPGDSAVYFCATLRIYWGNHTDKLIFGKGTRVTVEP.

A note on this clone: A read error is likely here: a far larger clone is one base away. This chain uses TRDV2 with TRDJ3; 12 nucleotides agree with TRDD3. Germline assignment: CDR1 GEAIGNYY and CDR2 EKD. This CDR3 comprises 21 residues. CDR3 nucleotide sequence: TGTGCCTGTGACTTTACTGGGGGATACCACCCTAGCTCCTGGGACACCGGACAGATGTTTTTC. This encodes CACDFTGGYHPSSWDTGQMFF.

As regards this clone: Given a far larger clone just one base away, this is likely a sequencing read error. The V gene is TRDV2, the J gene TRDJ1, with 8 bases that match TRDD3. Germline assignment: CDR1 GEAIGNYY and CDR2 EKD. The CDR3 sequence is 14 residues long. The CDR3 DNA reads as TGTGCCCGTGACGTACTGGGGGACACCGATAAACTCATCTTT. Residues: CARDVLGDTDKLIF.

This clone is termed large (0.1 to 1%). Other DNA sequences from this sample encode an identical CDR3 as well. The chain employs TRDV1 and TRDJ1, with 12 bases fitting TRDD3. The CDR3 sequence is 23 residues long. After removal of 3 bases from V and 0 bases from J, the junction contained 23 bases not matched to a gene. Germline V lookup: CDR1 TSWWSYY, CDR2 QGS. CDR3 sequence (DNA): TGTGCTCTTGGGGACTCCAACCATTCCGGGACTGGGGGATACCGGCCATACACCGATAAACTCATCTTT. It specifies CALGDSNHSGTGGYRPYTDKLIF.

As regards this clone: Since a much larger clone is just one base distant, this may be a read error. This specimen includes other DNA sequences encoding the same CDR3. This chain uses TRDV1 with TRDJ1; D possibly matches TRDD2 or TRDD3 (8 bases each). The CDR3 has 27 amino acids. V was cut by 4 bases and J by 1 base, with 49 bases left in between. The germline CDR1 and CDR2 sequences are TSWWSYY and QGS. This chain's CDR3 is CALGGSKTSAFLYALGDEVGGTDKLIF. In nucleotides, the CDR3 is TGTGCTCTTGGGGGGTCGAAGACTTCGGCCTTCCTATATGCTCTGGGGGACGAGGTAGGGGGCACCGATAAACTCATCTTT.

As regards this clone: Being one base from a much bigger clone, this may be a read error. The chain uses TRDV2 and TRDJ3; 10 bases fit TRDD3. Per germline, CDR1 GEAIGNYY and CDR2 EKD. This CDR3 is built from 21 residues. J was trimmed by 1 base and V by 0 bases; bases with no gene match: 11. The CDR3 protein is CACDTGGLGDIRSWDTRQMFF. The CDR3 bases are TGTGCCTGTGACACCGGAGGGCTGGGGGATATTCGGTCCTGGGACACCCGACAGATGTTTTTC.

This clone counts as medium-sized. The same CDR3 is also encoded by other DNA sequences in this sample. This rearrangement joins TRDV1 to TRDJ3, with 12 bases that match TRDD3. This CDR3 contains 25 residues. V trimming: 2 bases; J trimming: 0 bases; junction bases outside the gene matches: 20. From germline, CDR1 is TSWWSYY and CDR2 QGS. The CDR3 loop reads CALGEIPPSHHWGIPLSWDTRQMFF. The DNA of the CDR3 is TGTGCTCTTGGGGAAATTCCCCCTTCCCACCACTGGGGGATACCTCTCTCCTGGGACACCCGACAGATGTTTTTC.

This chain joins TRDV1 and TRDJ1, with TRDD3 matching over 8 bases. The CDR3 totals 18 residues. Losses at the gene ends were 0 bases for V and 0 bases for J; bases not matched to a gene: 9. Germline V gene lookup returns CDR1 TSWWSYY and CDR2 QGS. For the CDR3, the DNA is TGTGCTCTTGGGGAACTCCGGTACTGGGGGTCCGACACCGATAAACTCATCTTT. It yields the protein CALGELRYWGSDTDKLIF.

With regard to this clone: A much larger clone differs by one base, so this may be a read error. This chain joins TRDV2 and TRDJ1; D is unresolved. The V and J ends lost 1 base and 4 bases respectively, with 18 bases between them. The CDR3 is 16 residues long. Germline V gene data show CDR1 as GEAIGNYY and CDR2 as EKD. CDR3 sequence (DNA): TGTGCCTGTGACACTGCGGGGTTCAGTCCCGTCGATAAACTCATCTTT. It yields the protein CACDTAGFSPVDKLIF.

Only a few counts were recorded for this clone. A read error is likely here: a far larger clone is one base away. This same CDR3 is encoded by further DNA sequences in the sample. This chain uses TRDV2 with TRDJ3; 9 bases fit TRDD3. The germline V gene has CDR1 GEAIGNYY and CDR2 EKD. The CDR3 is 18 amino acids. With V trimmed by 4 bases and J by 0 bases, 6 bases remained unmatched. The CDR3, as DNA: TGTGCCTGTGATACCGTGGGGGATATCTCCTGGGACACCCGACAGATGTTTTTC. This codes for CACDTVGDISWDTRQMFF.

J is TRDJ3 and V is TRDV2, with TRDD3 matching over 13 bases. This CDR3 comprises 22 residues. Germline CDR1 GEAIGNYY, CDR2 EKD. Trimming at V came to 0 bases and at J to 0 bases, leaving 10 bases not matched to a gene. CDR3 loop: CACDTGGLGDTHNSWDTRQMFF. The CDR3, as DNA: TGTGCCTGTGACACCGGAGGACTGGGGGATACGCACAACTCCTGGGACACCCGACAGATGTTTTTC.